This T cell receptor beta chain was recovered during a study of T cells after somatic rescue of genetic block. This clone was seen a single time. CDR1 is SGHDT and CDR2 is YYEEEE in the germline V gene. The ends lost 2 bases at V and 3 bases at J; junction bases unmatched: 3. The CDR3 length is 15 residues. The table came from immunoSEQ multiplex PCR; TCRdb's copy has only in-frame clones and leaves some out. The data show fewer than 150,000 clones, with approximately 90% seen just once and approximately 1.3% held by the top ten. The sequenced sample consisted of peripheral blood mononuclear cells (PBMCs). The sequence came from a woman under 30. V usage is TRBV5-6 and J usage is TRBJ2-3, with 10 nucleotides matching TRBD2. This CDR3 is CASSLAGGPTDTQYF. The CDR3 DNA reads TGTGCCAGCAGCTTAGCGGGGGGGCCGACAGATACGCAGTATTTT.